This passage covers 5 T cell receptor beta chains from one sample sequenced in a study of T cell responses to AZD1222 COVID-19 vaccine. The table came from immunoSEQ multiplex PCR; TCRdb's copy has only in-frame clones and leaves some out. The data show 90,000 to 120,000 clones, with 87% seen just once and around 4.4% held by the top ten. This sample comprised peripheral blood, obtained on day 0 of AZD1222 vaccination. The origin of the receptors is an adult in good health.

This CDR3 reads CASSNPDSSYGYTF. The DNA of the CDR3 is TGTGCCAGTAGTAATCCCGACAGTAGCTATGGCTACACCTTC. This rearrangement joins TRBV19 to TRBJ1-2; possible D gene TRBD1, 5 bases. The germline V gene encodes CDR1 LNHDA and CDR2 SQIVND (reference sequence). Trimming took off 4 bases at V and 4 bases at J, with 13 bases between the two ends. The CDR3 has 14 amino acids.

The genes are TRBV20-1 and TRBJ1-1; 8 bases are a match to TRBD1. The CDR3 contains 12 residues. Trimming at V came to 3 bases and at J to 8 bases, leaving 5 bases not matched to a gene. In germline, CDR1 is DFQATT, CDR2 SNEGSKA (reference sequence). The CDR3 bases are TGCAGTGCTAGTGCAGGGGGCAGGGAAGCTTTCTTT. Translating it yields CSASAGGREAFF.

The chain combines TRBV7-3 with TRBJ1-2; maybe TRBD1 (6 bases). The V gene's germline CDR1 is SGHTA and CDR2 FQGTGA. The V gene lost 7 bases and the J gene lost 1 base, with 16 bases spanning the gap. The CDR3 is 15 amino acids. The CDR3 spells CASTPHGGGNYGYTF. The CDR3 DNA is TGTGCCAGCACCCCTCATGGAGGGGGTAACTATGGCTACACCTTC.

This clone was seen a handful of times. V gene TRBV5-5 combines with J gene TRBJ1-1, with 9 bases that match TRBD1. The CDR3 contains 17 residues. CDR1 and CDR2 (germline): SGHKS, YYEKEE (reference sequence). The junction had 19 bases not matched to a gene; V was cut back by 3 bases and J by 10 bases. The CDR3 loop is CASSSIFRDRVVIRAFF. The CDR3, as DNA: TGTGCCAGCAGCTCGATTTTCCGGGACAGGGTAGTAATTAGAGCTTTCTTT.

In DNA, the CDR3 is TGTGCCAGCAGCCCCTCGACAGGGGGGGACTATGGCTACACCTTC. Its protein product is CASSPSTGGDYGYTF. The gene calls are TRBV7-3 and TRBJ1-2; 9 nucleotides match TRBD1. V shed 5 bases, J shed 3 bases, and the junction held 7 bases outside the gene matches. The CDR3 has 15 residues. Germline V CDR1 and CDR2: SGHTA, FQGTGA. The full variable domain, with the rest looked up from reference TRBV7-3 and TRBJ1-2, is GAGVSQTPSNKVTEKGKYVELRCDPISGHTALYWYRQSLGQGPEFLIYFQGTGAADDSGLPNDRFFAVRPEGSVSTLKIQRTERGDSAVYLCASSPSTGGDYGYTFGSGTRLTVV.